This TCR beta chain stems from a study of T cells of healthy individuals. One entry per CDR3 protein, called by TCRdb with MiXCR from the 5' RACE reads. Seen here are nearly 100,000 distinct CDR3 sequences, approximately 18% observed once, and the top ten hold 6.2%. The CDR3 has 14 residues. The germline V gene encodes CDR1 MDHEN and CDR2 SYDVKM. Trimming removed 6 bases at V and 8 bases at J, with 19 bases between. This TCR was sampled from a human donor in good health. The chain joins TRBV28 to TRBJ1-2, with D uncertain. CDR3 DNA sequence: TGTGCCAGCAGACCAGCCGGAAACCTAGGGGGCTACACCTTC. It specifies CASRPAGNLGGYTF.